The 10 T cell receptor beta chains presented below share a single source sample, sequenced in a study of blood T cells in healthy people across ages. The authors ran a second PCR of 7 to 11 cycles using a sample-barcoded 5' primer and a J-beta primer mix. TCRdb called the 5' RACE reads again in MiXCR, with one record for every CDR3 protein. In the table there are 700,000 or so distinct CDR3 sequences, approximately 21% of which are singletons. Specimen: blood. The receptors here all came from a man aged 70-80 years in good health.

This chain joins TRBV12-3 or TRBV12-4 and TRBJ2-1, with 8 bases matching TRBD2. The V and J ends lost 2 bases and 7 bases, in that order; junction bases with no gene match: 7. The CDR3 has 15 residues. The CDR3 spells CASSLRTSSRNEQFF. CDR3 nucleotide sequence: TGTGCCAGCAGTTTAAGGACTAGCAGTCGGAATGAGCAGTTCTTC.

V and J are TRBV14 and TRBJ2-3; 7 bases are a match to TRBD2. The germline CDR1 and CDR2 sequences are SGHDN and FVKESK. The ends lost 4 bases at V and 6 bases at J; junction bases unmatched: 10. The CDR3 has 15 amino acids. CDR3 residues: CASSPQGLPKDTQYF. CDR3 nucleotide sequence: TGTGCCAGCAGCCCCCAGGGACTACCAAAGGATACGCAGTATTTT.

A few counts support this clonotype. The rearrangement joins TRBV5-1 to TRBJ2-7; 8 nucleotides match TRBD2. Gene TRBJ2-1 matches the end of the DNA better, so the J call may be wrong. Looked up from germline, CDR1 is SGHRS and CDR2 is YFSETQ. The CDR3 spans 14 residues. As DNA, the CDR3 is TGCGCCAGCAGTTATAGCGGGATATCCAATGAGCAGTTCTTC. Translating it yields CASSYSGISNEQFF.

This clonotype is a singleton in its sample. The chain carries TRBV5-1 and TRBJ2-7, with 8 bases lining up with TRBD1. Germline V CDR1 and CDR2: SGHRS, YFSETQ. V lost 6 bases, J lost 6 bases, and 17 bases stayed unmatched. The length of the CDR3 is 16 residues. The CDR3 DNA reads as TGCGCCAGCAACCGTGCCCCCGGACAGGGTACCCTCGAGCAGTACTTC. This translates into CASNRAPGQGTLEQYF.

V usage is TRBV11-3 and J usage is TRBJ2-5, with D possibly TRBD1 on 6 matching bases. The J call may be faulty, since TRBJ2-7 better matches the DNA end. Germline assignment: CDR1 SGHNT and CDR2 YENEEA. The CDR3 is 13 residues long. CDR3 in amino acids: CASSLETGYEQYF. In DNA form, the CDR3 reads TGTGCCAGCAGCTTAGAAACAGGGTACGAGCAGTACTTC.

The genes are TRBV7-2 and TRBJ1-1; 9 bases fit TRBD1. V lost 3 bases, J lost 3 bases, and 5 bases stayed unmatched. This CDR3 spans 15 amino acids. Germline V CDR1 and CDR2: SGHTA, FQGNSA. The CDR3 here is CASSFRQGGDTEAFF. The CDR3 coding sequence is TGTGCCAGCAGCTTTCGACAGGGGGGTGACACTGAAGCTTTCTTT.

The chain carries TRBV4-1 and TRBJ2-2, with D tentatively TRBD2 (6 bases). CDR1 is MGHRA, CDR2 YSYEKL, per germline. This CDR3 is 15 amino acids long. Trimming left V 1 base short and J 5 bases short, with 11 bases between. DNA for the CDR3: TGCGCCAGCAGCCAAGCTGAGGGGAGGACCGGGGAGCTGTTTTTT. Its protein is CASSQAEGRTGELFF.

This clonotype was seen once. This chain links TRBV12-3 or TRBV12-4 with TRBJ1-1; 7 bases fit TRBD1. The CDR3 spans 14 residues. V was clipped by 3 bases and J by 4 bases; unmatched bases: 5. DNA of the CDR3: TGTGCCAGCAGTTTTGCGGCAGGGGGCACTGAAGCTTTCTTT. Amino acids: CASSFAAGGTEAFF.

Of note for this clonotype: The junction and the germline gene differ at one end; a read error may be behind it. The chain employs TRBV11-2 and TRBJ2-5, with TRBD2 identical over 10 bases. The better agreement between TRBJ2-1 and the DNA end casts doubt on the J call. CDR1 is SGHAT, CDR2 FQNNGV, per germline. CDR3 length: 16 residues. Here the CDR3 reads CACSLALAGGFNEQFF. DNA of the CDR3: TGTGCCTGCAGCTTAGCTTTAGCGGGGGGTTTCAATGAGCAGTTCTTC.

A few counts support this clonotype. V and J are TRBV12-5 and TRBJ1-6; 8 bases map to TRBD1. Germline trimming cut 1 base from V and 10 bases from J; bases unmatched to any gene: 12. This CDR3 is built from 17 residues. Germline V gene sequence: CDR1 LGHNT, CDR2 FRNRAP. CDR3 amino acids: CASGLAESGQGGSPLHF. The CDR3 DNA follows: TGTGCTAGTGGTTTGGCCGAATCCGGACAGGGCGGGTCACCCCTCCACTTT. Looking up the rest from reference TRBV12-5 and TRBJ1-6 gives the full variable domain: DARVTQTPRHKVTEMGQEVTMRCQPILGHNTVFWYRQTMMQGLELLAYFRNRAPLDDSGMPKDRFSAEMPDATLATLKIQPSEPRDSAVYFCASGLAESGQGGSPLHFGNGTRLTVT.